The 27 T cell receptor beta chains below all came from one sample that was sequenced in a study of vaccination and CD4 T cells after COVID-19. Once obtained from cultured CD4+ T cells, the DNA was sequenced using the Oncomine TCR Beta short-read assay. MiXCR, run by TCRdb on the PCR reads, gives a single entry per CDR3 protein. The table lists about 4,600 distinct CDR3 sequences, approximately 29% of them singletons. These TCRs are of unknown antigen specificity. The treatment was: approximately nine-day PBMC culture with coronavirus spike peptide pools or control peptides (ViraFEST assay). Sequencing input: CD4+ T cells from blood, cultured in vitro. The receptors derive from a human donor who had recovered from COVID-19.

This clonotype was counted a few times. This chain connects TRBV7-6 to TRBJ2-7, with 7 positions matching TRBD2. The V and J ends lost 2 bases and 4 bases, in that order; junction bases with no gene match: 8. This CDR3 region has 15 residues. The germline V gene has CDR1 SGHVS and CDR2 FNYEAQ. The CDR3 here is CASSLRGGSRYEQYF. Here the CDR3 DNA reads TGTGCCAGCAGCTTAAGGGGCGGGAGTAGGTACGAGCAGTACTTC.

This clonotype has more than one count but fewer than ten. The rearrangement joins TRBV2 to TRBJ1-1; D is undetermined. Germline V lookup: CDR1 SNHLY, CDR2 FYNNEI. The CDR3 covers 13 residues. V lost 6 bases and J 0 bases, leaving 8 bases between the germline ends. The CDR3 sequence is CASSRILNTEAFF. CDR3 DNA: TGTGCCAGCAGCAGGATATTGAACACTGAAGCTTTCTTT.

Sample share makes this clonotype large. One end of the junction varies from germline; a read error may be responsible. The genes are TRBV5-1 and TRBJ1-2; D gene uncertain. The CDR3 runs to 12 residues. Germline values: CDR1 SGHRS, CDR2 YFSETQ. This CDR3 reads CASSLAARRWAF. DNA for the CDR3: TGCGCCAGCAGCTTGGCGGCAAGACGGTGGGCCTTC.

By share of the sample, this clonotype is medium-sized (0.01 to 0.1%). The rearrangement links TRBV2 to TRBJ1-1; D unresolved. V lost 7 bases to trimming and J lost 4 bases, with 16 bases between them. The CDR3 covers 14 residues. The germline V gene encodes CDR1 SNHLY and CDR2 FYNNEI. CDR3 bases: TGTGCCAGCACCCGTAATACCGAAGCCACTGAAGCTTTCTTT. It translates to CASTRNTEATEAFF.

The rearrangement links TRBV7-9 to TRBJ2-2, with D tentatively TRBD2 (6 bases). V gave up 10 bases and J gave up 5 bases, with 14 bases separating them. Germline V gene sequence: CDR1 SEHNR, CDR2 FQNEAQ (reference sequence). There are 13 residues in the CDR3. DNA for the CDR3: TGTGCCACCCGGTTGGAGGGAACCGGGGAGCTGTTTTTT. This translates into CATRLEGTGELFF.

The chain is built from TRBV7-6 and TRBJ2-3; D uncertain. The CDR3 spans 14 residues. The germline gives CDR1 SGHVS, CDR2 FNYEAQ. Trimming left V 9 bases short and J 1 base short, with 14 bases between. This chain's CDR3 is CASSSSARTDTQYF. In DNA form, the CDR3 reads TGTGCCAGTTCCTCCAGCGCCCGCACAGATACGCAGTATTTT.

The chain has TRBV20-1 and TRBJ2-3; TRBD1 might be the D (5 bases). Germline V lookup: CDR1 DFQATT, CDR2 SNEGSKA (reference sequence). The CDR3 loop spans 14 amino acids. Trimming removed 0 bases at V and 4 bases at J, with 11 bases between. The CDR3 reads CSARDPRGPDTQYF. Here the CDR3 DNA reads TGCAGTGCTAGAGATCCTAGGGGCCCAGATACGCAGTATTTT.

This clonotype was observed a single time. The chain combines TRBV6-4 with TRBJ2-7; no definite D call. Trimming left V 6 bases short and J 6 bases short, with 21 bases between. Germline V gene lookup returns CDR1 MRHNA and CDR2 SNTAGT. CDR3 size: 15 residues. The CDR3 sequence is CASSAPRCAPSEQYF. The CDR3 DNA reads TGTGCCAGCAGCGCACCTCGTTGCGCCCCGAGCGAGCAGTACTTC.

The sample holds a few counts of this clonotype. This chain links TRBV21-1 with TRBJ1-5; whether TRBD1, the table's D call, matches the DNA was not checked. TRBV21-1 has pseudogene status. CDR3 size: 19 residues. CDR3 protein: CASSKVRLIMAGYCQPQHF. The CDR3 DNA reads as TGTGCCAGCAGCAAAGTACGGTTGATAATGGCAGGGTATTGTCAGCCCCAGCATTTT.

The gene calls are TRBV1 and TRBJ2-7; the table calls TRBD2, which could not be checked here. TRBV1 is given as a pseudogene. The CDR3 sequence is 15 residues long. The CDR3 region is CTSSQRRGTTYEQYF. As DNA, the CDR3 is TGCACCAGCAGCCAAAGGCGGGGAACCACCTACGAGCAGTACTTC.

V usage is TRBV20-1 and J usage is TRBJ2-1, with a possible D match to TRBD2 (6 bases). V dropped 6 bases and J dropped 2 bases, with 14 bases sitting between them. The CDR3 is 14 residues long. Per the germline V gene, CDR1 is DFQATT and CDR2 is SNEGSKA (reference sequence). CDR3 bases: TGCAGTGCCAGGGACTTGCGAACCTACAATGAGCAGTTCTTC. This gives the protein CSARDLRTYNEQFF.

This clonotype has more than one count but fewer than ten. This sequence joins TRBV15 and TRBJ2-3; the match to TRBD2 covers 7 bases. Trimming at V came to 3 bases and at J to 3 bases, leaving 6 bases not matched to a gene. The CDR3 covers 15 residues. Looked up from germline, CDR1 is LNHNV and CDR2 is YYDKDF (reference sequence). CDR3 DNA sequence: TGTGCCACCAGCAGTTCGCGGGAGCCAACAGATACGCAGTATTTT. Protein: CATSSSREPTDTQYF.

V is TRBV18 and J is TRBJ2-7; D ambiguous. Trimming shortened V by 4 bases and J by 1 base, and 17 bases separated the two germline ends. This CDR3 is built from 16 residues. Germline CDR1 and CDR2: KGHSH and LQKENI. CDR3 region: CASSQRGRVVSYEQYF. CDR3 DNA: TGTGCCAGCTCACAGAGAGGCCGGGTGGTTTCCTACGAGCAGTACTTC. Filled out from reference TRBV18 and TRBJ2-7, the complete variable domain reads NAGVMQNPRHLVRRRGQEARLRCSPMKGHSHVYWYRQLPEEGLKFMVYLQKENIIDESGMPKERFSAEFPKEGPSILRIQQVVRGDSAAYFCASSQRGRVVSYEQYFGPGTRLTVT.

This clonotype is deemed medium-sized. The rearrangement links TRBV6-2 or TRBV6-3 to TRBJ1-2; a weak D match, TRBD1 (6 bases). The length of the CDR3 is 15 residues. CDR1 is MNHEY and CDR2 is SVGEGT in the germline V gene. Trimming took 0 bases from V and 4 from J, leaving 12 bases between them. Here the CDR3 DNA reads TGTGCCAGCAGTTACTCGAACGGGGGCGGCTATGGCTACACCTTC. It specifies CASSYSNGGGYGYTF.

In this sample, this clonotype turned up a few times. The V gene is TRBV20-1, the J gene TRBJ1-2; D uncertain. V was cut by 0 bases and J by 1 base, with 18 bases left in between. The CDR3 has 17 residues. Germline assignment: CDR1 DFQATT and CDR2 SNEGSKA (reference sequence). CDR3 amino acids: CSARDPNTDPNNYGYTF. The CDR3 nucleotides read TGCAGTGCTAGAGATCCCAACACAGACCCAAATAACTATGGCTACACCTTC.

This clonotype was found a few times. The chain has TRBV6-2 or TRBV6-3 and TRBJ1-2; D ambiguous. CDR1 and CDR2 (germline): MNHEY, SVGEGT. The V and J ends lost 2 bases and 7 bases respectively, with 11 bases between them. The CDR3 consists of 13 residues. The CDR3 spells CASSYNNRPGYTF. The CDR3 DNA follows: TGTGCCAGCAGTTACAATAACCGGCCTGGCTACACCTTC.

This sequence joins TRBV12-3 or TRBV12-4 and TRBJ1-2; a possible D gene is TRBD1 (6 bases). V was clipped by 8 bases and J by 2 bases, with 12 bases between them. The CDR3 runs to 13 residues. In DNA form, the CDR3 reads TGTGCCAGCCAAGGGGGTAGGAACTATGGCTACACCTTC. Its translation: CASQGGRNYGYTF.

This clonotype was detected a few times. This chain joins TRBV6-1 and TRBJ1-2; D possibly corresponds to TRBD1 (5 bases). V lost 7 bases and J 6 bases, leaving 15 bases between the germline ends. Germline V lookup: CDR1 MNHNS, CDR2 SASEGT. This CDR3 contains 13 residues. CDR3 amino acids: CASTLLGPDGYTF. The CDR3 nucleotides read TGTGCCAGCACCCTCTTGGGACCGGATGGCTACACCTTC.

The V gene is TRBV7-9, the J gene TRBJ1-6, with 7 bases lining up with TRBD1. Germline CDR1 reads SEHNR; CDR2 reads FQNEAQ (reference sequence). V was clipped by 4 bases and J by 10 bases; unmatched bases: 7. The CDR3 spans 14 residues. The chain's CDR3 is CASSSRQGGSPLHF. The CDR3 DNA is TGTGCCAGCAGCTCTCGACAGGGTGGCTCACCCCTCCACTTT.

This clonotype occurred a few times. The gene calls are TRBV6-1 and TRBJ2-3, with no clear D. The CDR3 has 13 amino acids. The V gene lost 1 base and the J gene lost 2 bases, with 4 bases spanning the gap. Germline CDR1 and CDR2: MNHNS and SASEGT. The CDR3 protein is CASSEGNTDTQYF. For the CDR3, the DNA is TGTGCCAGCAGTGAAGGTAACACAGATACGCAGTATTTT.

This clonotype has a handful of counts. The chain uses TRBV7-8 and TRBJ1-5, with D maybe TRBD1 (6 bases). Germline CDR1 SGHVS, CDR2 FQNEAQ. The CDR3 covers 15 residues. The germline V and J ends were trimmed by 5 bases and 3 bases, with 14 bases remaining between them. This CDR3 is CASSPRTVINQPQHF. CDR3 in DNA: TGTGCCAGCAGCCCCAGGACAGTGATCAATCAGCCCCAGCATTTT.

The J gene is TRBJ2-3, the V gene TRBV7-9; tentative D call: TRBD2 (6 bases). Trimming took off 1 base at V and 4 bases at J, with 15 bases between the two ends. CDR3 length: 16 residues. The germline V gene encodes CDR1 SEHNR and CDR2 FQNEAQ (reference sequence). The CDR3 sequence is CASSLVGGLGADTQYF. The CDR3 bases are TGTGCCAGCAGCTTAGTCGGGGGACTGGGAGCAGATACGCAGTATTTT.

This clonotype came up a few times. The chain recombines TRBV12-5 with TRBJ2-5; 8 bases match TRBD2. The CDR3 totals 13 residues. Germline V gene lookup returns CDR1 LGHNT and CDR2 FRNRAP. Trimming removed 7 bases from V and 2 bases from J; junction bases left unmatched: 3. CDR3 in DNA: TGTGCTAGTGTGCGGGGGGCACAAGAGACCCAGTACTTC. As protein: CASVRGAQETQYF.

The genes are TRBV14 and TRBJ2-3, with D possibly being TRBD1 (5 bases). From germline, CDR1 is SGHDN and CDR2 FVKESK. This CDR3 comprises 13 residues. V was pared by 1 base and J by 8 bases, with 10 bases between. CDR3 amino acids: CASSQVRQLTQYF. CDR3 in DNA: TGTGCCAGCAGCCAAGTCCGACAGCTTACGCAGTATTTT.

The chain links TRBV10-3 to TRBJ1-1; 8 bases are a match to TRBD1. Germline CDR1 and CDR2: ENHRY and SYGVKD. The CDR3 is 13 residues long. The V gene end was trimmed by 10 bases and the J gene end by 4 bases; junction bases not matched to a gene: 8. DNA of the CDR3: TGTGCCACCCATGGGACAGGAGTCACTGAAGCTTTCTTT. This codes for CATHGTGVTEAFF.

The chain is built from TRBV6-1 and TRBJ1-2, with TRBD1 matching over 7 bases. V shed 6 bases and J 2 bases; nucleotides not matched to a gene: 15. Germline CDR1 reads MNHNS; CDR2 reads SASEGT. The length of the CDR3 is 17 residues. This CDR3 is CASSSYGTAMRNYGYTF. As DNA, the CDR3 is TGTGCCAGCAGCTCCTACGGGACAGCTATGCGGAACTATGGCTACACCTTC.

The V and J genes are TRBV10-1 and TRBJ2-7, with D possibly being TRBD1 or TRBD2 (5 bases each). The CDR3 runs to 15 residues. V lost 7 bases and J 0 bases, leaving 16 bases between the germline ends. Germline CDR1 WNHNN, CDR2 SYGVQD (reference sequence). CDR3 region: CASTPGSRSSYEQYF. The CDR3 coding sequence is TGCGCCAGCACTCCAGGGAGTAGGAGCTCCTACGAGCAGTACTTC.